This entry features one T cell receptor (beta chain) sequence. Antigen unknown. The record originates from a study of early T cells in non-severe SARS-CoV-2 infection. Across the study: The authors sequenced bulk RNA from unsorted whole blood, leaving chains unpaired.

TCRdb re-analysed the 5' RACE reads in MiXCR, keeping a single row per CDR3 protein. The sample carries 70,000 to 95,000 distinct CDR3 sequences, about a sixth recorded once. Study findings and constraints: Matching with VDJdb favored anti-spike CD8 responses (missing private and CD4 specificities).

Trimming took 4 bases from V and 4 from J, leaving 6 bases between them. Germline CDR1 reads LNHDA; CDR2 reads SQIVND (reference sequence). This CDR3 comprises 12 residues. The specimen was whole blood. This TCR derives from an adult who was a healthcare worker with PCR-confirmed SARS-CoV-2 infection or an uninfected control (not recorded which). The chain combines TRBV19 with TRBJ2-3, with D possibly TRBD2 on 5 matching bases. The chain's CDR3 is CASSKLADTQYF. CDR3 sequence (DNA): TGTGCCAGTAGTAAACTAGCAGATACGCAGTATTTT.